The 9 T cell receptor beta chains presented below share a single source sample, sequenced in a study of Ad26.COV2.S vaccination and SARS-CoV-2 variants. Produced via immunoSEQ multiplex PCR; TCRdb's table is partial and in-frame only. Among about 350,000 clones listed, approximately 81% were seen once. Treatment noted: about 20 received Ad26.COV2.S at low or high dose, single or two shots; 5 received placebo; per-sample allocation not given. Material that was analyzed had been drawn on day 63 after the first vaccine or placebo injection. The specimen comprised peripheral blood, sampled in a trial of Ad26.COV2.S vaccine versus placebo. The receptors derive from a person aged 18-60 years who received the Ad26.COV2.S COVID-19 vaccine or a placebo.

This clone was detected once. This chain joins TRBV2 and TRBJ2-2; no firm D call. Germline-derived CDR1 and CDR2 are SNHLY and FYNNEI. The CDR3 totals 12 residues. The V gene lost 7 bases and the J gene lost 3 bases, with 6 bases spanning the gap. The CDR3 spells CASTVDTGELFF. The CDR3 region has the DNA TGTGCCAGCACGGTCGACACCGGGGAGCTGTTTTTT.

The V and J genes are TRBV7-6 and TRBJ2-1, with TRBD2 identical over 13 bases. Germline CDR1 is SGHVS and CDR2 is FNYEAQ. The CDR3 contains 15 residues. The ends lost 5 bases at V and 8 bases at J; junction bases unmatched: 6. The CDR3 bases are TGTGCCAGCAGCCGGACTAGCGGGGGAGACTATGAGCAGTTCTTC. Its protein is CASSRTSGGDYEQFF.

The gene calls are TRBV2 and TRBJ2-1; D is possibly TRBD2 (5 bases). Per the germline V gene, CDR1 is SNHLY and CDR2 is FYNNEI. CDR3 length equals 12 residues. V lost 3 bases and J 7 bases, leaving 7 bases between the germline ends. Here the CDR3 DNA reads TGTGCCAGCAGTGAGTCGGGGAATGAGCAGTTCTTC. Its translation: CASSESGNEQFF.

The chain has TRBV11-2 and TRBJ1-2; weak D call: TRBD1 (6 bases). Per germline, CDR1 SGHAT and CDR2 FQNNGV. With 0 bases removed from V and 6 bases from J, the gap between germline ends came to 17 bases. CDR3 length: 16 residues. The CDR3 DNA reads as TGTGCCAGCAGCTTAGATTTGTGGCAGGGGCAGAATGGCTACACCTTC. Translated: CASSLDLWQGQNGYTF.

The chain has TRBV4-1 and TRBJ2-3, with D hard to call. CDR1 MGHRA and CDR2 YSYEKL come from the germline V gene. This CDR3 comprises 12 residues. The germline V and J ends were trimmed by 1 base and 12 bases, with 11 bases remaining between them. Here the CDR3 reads CASSQVFGPQYF. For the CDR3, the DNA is TGCGCCAGCAGCCAAGTGTTCGGGCCCCAGTATTTT.

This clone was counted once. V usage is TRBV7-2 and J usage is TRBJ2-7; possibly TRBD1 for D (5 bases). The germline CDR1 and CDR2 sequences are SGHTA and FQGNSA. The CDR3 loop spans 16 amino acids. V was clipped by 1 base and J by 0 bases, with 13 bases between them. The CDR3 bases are TGTGCCAGCAGCTTAGGGACACTTGATAGCTCCTACGAGCAGTACTTC. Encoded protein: CASSLGTLDSSYEQYF.

This CDR3 reads CASSAYSGGSTDTQYF. CDR3 DNA: TGTGCCAGCAGCGCCTATAGCGGGGGGTCCACAGATACGCAGTATTTT. This sequence joins TRBV7-2 and TRBJ2-3, with TRBD2 identical over 10 bases. The germline CDR1 and CDR2 sequences are SGHTA and FQGNSA. The CDR3 totals 16 residues. V was clipped by 5 bases and J by 2 bases; unmatched bases: 7.

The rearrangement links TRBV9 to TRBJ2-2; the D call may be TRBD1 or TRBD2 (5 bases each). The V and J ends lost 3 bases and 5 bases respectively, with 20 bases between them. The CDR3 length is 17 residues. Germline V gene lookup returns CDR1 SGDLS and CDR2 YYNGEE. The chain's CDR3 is CASSAPGQSGVTGELFF. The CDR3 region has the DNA TGTGCCAGCAGCGCCCCGGGGCAGTCGGGTGTTACCGGGGAGCTGTTTTTT.

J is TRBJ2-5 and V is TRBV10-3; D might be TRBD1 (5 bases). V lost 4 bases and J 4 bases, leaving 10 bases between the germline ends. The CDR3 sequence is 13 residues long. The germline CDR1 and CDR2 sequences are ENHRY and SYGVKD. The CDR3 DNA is TGTGCCATCAGTGGACAGATCCGAGAGACCCAGTACTTC. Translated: CAISGQIRETQYF.